Below, 5 T cell receptor beta chains from the same sample are listed, as sequenced in a study of Ad26.COV2.S vaccination and SARS-CoV-2 variants. Here immunoSEQ multiplex PCR was the method, and the copy in TCRdb shows in-frame clones only, minus some. Of some 290,000 clones detected, 86% appear once; the ten largest clones hold 1.5% to 2.5%. Treatment specified: some 19 received Ad26.COV2.S at low or high dose, single or two shots; about 5 received placebo; per-sample allocation not given. At day 63 after the first vaccine or placebo injection, samples were drawn. The input for sequencing was peripheral blood, taken in a trial of Ad26.COV2.S vaccine versus placebo. The receptors were gathered from a person aged 18-60 years who received the Ad26.COV2.S COVID-19 vaccine or a placebo.

The chain couples TRBV4-2 to TRBJ2-6; perhaps TRBD2 as D (5 bases). The CDR3 loop spans 16 amino acids. The germline V gene encodes CDR1 LGHNA and CDR2 YNFKEQ. V was clipped by 4 bases and J by 2 bases, with 12 bases between them. In DNA, the CDR3 is TGTGCCAGCAGCCCTCGGGGAACAGCTGGGGCCAACGTCCTGACTTTC. This translates into CASSPRGTAGANVLTF.

This chain connects TRBV4-3 to TRBJ2-1, with 9 bases aligning to TRBD2. This CDR3 spans 17 amino acids. Germline CDR1 is LGHNA and CDR2 is YSLEER. The V and J ends lost 0 bases and 7 bases, in that order; junction bases with no gene match: 10. The CDR3 nucleotides read TGCGCCAGCAGCCAAGACCTAGCGGGGTTTAAAGATAATGAGCAGTTCTTC. This gives the protein CASSQDLAGFKDNEQFF.

The rearrangement uses TRBV5-6 and TRBJ1-4; TRBD1 is a possible D gene (6 bases). The CDR3 spans 14 residues. The V end lost 4 bases, the J end lost 7 bases, and 14 bases lay between the germline ends. Germline V gene lookup returns CDR1 SGHDT and CDR2 YYEEEE. The chain's CDR3 is CASSMGALGEKLFF. The CDR3, as DNA: TGTGCCAGCAGCATGGGGGCACTGGGTGAAAAACTGTTTTTT.

The CDR3 spells CSVVPRLMGNTEAFF. The CDR3 DNA is TGCAGCGTTGTACCGCGTCTCATGGGGAACACTGAAGCTTTCTTT. The rearrangement joins TRBV29-1 to TRBJ1-1, with D unclear. V dropped 4 bases and J dropped 1 base, with 16 bases sitting between them. The germline V gene has CDR1 SQVTM and CDR2 ANQGSEA. This CDR3 contains 15 residues.

V gene TRBV7-2 combines with J gene TRBJ1-1; the D gene is possibly TRBD1 (6 bases). The CDR3 consists of 13 residues. Trimming pared 5 bases from V and 1 base from J, leaving 8 bases between. CDR1 and CDR2 (germline): SGHTA, FQGNSA. CDR3 DNA: TGTGCCAGCAGCGCGGACAGGAACACTGAAGCTTTCTTT. It codes for CASSADRNTEAFF.